This T cell receptor (beta chain) emerged from a study of T-cell memory formation after mild COVID-19. Study at large: Largely, TCR clusters stayed within a single donor. General study findings and limits: Shrinking CD4+ clones were chiefly CM and EM; CD8+ ones were chiefly EMRA. Day 15 to 85 contracting clones showed balanced CD4/CD8; day 15 to 37 expanders favored CD4+.

V lost 6 bases, J lost 4 bases, and 11 bases lay in between. CDR1 and CDR2 from the germline V gene are SGHTA and FQGTGA. The CDR3 extends over 13 amino acids. This clonotype showed up just a few times. Antigen: not known. Employing constant-segment primers, 5'RACE generated TCR alpha and TCR beta cDNA libraries bearing sample barcodes and UMIs. Each CDR3 protein is one row after TCRdb ran MiXCR on the 5' RACE reads. The sample yields about 210,000 distinct CDR3 sequences, roughly 27% seen once. This receptor was identified in an adult woman who had mild COVID-19 (a few samples of this study predate the infection). Cell type and time point are not known. Sequenced sample: PBMCs or a T cell subset sorted from them (not recorded which). The V and J genes are TRBV7-3 and TRBJ2-3; a weak D match, TRBD1 (5 bases). The DNA for the CDR3 is TGTGCCAGCAGATTGTCAGGGTCAGATACGCAGTATTTT. Residues: CASRLSGSDTQYF.